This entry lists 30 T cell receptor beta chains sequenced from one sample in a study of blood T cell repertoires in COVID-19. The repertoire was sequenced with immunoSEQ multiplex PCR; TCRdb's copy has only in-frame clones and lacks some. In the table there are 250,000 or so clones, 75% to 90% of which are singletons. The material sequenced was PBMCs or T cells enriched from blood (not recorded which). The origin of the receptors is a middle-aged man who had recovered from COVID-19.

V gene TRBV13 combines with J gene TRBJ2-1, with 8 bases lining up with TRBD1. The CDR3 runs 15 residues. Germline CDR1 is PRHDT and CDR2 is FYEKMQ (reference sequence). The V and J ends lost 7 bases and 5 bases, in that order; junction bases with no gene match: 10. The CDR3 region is CASTFLTGVNNEQFF. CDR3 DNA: TGTGCCAGCACCTTCTTGACAGGGGTCAACAATGAGCAGTTCTTC.

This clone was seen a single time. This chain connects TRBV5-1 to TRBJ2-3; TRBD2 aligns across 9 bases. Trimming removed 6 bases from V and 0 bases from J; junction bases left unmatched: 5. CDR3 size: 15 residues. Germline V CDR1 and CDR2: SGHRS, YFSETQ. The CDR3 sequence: CASKGLAVSTDTQYF. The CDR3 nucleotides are TGCGCCAGCAAGGGACTAGCAGTTAGCACAGATACGCAGTATTTT.

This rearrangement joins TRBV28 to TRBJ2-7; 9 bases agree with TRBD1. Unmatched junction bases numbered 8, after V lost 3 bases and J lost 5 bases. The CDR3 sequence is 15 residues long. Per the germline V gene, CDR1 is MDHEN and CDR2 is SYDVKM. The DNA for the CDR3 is TGTGCCAGCAGTTTTCAAACAGGGGGCGCGGACGAGCAGTACTTC. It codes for CASSFQTGGADEQYF.

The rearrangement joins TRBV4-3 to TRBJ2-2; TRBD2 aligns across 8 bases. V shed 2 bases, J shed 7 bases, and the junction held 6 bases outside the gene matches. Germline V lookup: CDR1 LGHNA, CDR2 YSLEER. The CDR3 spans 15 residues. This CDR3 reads CASSQIGLAGGELFF. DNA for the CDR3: TGCGCCAGCAGCCAAATCGGACTAGCCGGCGGGGAGCTGTTTTTT.

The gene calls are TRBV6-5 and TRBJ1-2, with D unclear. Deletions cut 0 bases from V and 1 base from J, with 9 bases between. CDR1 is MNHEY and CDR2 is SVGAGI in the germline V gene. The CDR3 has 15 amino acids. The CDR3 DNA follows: TGTGCCAGCAGTTACTCTGAAGGGAGTAACTATGGCTACACCTTC. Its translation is CASSYSEGSNYGYTF.

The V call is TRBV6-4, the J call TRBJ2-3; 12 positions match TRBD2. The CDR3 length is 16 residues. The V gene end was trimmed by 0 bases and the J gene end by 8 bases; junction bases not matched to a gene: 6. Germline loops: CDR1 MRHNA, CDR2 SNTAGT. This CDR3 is CASSDSLAGGRVTQYF. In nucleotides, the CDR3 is TGTGCCAGCAGTGACTCGCTAGCGGGGGGGCGCGTTACGCAGTATTTT.

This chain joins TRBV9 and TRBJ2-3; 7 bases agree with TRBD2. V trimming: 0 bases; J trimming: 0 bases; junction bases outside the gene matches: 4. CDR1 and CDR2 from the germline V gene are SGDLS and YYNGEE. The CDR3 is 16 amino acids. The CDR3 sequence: CASSVAASGSTDTQYF. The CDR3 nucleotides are TGTGCCAGCAGCGTAGCGGCTAGCGGCAGCACAGATACGCAGTATTTT.

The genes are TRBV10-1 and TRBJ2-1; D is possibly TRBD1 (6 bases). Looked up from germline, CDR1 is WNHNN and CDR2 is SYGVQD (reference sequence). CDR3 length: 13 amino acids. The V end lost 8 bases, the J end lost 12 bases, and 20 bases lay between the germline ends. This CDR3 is CASGKNQGFVQFF. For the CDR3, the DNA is TGCGCCAGCGGTAAAAATCAGGGGTTCGTGCAGTTCTTC.

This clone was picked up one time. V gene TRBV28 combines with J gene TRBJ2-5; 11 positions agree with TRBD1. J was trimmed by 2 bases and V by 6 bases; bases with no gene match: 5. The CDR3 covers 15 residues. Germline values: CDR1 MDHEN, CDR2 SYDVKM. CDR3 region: CASRDRDRGQETQYF. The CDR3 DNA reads TGTGCCAGCAGGGACCGGGACAGGGGGCAAGAGACCCAGTACTTC.

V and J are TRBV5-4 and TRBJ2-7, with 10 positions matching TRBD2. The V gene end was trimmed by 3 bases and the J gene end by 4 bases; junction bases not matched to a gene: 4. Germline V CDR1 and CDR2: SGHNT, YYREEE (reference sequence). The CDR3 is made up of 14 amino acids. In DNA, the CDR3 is TGTGCCAGCAGCTACGGACTAGCGGCTTACGAGCAGTACTTC. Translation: CASSYGLAAYEQYF. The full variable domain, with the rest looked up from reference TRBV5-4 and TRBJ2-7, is ETGVTQSPTHLIKTRGQQVTLRCSSQSGHNTVSWYQQALGQGPQFIFQYYREEENGRGNFPPRFSGLQFPNYSSELNVNALELDDSALYLCASSYGLAAYEQYFGPGTRLTVT.

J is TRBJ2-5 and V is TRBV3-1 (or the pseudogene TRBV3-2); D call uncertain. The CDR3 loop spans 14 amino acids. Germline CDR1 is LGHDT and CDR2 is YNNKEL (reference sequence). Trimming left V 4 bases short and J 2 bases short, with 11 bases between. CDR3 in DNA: TGTGCCAGCAGCCCACCAGGCATGCAAGAGACCCAGTACTTC. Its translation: CASSPPGMQETQYF.

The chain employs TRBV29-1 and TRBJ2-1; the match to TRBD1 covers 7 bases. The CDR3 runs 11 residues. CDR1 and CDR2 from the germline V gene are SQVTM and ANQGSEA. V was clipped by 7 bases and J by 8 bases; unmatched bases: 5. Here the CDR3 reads CSGGQGDEQFF. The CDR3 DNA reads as TGCAGCGGGGGGCAGGGGGATGAGCAGTTCTTC.

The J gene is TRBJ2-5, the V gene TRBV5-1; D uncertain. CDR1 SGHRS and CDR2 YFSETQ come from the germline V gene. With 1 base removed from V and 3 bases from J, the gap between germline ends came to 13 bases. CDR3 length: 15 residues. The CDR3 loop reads CASSLSTAEKETQYF. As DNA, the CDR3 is TGCGCCAGCAGCTTGAGCACTGCCGAAAAAGAGACCCAGTACTTC.

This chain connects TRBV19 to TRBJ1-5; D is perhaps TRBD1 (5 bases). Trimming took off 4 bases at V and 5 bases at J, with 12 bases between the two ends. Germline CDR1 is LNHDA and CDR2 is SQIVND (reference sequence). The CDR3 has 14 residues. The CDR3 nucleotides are TGTGCCAGTAGTACCGGGGGGTTACATCAGCCCCAGCATTTT. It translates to CASSTGGLHQPQHF.

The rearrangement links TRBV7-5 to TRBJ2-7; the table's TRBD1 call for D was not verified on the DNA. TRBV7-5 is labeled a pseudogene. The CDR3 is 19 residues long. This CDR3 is CARSLPTHQSDRGRWEQYF. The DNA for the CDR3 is TGTGCCAGAAGCTTACCTACCCACCAATCGGACAGGGGGCGTTGGGAGCAGTACTTC.

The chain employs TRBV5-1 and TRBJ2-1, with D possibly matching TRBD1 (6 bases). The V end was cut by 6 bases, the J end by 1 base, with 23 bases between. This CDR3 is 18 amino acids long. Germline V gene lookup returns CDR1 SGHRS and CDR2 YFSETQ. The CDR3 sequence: CASTKGVIPDGSYNEQFF. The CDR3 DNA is TGCGCCAGCACTAAGGGGGTCATACCGGACGGATCCTACAATGAGCAGTTCTTC.

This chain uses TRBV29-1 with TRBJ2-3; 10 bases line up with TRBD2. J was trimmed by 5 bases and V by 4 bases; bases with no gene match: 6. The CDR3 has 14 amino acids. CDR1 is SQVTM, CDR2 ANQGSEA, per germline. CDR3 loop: CSVGASGRGDTQYF. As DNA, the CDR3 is TGCAGCGTTGGAGCTAGCGGGAGAGGAGATACGCAGTATTTT.

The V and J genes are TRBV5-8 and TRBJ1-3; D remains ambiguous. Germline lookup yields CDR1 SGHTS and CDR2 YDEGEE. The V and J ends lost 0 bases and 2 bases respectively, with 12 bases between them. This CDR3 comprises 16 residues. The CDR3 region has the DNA TGTGCCAGCAGCTTGGAGGCCAGGATGGCTGGAAACACCATATATTTT. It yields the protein CASSLEARMAGNTIYF.

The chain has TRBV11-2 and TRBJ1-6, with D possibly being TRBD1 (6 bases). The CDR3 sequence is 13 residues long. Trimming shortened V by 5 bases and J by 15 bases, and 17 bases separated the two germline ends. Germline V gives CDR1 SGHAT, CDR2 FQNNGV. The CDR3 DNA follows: TGTGCCAGCAGCCCAACAGGGATTTTGGACCTCCACTTT. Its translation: CASSPTGILDLHF.

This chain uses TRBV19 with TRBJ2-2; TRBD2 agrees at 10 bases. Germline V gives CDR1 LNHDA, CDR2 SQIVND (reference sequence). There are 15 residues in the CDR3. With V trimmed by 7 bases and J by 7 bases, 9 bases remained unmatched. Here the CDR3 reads CASMRAGGSVGELFF. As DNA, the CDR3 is TGTGCCAGTATGCGAGCGGGAGGGAGTGTCGGGGAGCTGTTTTTT. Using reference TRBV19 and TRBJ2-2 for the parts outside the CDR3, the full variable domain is DGGITQSPKYLFRKEGQNVTLSCEQNLNHDAMYWYRQDPGQGLRLIYYSQIVNDFQKGDIAEGYSVSREKKESFPLTVTSAQKNPTAFYLCASMRAGGSVGELFFGEGSRLTVL.

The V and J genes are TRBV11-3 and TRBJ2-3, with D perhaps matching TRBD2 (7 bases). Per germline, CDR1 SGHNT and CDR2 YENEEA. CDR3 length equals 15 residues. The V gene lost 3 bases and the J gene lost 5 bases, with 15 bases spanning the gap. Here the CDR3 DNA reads TGTGCCAGCAGCTTCGTGGGGGGGCAAGGAGATACGCAGTATTTT. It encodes CASSFVGGQGDTQYF.

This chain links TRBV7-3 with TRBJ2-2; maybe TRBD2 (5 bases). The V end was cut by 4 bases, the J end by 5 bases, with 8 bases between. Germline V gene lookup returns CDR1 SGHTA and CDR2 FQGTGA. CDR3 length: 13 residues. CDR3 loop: CASSSGITGELFF. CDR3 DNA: TGTGCCAGCAGCTCCGGGATAACCGGGGAGCTGTTTTTT.

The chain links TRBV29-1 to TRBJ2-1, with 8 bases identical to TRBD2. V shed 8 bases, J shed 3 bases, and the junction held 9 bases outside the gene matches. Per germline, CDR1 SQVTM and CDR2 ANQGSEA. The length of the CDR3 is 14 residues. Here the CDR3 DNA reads TGCAGCACTTGGACTAGCTCCAACTACAATGAGCAGTTCTTC. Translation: CSTWTSSNYNEQFF.

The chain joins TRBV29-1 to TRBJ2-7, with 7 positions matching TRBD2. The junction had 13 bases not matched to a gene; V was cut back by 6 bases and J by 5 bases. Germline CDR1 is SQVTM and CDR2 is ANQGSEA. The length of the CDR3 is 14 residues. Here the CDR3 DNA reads TGCAGCGTCCTCCTCGGACTAGAAGGCGACGAGCAGTACTTC. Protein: CSVLLGLEGDEQYF.

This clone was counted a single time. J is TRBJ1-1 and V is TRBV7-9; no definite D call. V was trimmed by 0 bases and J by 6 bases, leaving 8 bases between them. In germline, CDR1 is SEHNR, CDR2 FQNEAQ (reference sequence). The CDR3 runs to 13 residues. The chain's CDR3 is CASSLADWAEAFF. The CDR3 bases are TGTGCCAGCAGCTTAGCCGACTGGGCTGAAGCTTTCTTT.

CDR3 coding DNA: TGTGCCAGCAGCTCTGAACTAGCGTACTCCTACGAGCAGTACTTC. This translates into CASSSELAYSYEQYF. This chain connects TRBV5-6 to TRBJ2-7, with 7 bases lining up with TRBD2. The CDR3 is made up of 15 amino acids. CDR1 is SGHDT, CDR2 YYEEEE, per germline. V shed 3 bases, J shed 0 bases, and the junction held 6 bases outside the gene matches.

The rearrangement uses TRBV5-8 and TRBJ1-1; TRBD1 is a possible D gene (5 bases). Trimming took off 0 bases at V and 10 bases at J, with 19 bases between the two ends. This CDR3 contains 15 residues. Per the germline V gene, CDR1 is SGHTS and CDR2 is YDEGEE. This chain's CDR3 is CASSLARQGLGRAFF. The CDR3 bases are TGTGCCAGCAGCTTGGCCAGGCAGGGACTGGGACGAGCTTTCTTT.

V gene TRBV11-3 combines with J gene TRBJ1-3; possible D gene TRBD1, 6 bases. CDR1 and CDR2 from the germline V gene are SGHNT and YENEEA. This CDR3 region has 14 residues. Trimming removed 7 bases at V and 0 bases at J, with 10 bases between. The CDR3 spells CASTKTGSGNTIYF. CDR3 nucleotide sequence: TGTGCCAGCACGAAGACAGGCTCTGGAAACACCATATATTTT.

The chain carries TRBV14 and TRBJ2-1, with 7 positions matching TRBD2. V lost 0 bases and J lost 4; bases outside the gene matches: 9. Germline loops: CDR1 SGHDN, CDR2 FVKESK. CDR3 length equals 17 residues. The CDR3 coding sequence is TGTGCCAGCAGCCAAGAGAAGGGGAGCGGGATTTACAATGAGCAGTTCTTC. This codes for CASSQEKGSGIYNEQFF.

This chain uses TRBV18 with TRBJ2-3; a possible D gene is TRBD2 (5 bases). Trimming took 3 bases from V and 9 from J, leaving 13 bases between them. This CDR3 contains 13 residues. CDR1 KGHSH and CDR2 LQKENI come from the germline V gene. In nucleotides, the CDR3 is TGTGCCAGCTCACCCACCGGGGTGGAGACGCAGTATTTT. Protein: CASSPTGVETQYF.